By sample share, the clone carrying this T cell receptor beta chain is medium-sized. The data are from a study of OX40 agonist ivuxolimab in advanced cancers. The overall study: Three patients, one with hepatocellular carcinoma and two with cutaneous melanoma, achieved partial responses.

Clones were read by immunoSEQ multiplex PCR, and TCRdb kept only the in-frame ones, dropping some. Of 4,500 to 7,000 clones listed, 70% to 75% are singletons. With 5 bases removed from V and 4 bases from J, the gap between germline ends came to 8 bases. Germline loops: CDR1 SGHNT, CDR2 YENEEA. CDR3 length: 12 residues. The sample consisted of CD4+ or CD8+ T cells sorted from blood, taken in a trial of the OX40 agonist ivuxolimab. This TCR derives from an adult with an advanced solid tumor such as melanoma, head and neck, liver or kidney cancer. This rearrangement joins TRBV11-3 to TRBJ1-1; unclear D gene. The CDR3 loop reads CASSQGVTEAFF. In nucleotides, the CDR3 is TGTGCCAGCAGCCAAGGAGTCACTGAAGCTTTCTTT.